The clone carrying this T cell receptor (beta chain) was counted between two and nine times. Its antigen is still unknown. The source of the sample is a study of CD8+ T cells in alopecia areata. Whole-study context: The protocol delivered tofacitinib for 6 to 18 months, then withdrew it for 6 months.

Points from the study as a whole: Numerous clones, expanded in lesions, remained in scalp and blood during tofacitinib. Tofacitinib produced a significant decrease in scalp clonality and in expanded CD8+ clones among the top 100.

The sequencing template was cDNA reverse transcribed from extracted RNA. Produced via immunoSEQ multiplex PCR; TCRdb's table is partial and in-frame only. Here the sample spans about 180,000 clones, around 49% being singletons. As for treatment: oral pan-JAK inhibitor, 5-10 mg twice daily. Investigators sorted PBMCs to obtain both CD4+ and CD8+ T cells. V gave up 1 base and J gave up 4 bases, with 10 bases separating them. Germline CDR1 is LNHDA and CDR2 is SQIVND (reference sequence). The CDR3 is made up of 14 amino acids. Sample: CD8+ T cells sorted from blood, taken at approximately week 51, from a patient treated with tofacitinib. This rearrangement joins TRBV19 to TRBJ1-1, with D perhaps TRBD1 (5 bases). The TCR sequence derives from a human donor with alopecia areata. CDR3 sequence reads: CASSIGQGPTEAFF. The CDR3 nucleotides read TGTGCCAGTAGTATAGGGCAGGGCCCCACTGAAGCTTTCTTT. Filled out from reference TRBV19 and TRBJ1-1, the complete variable domain reads DGGITQSPKYLFRKEGQNVTLSCEQNLNHDAMYWYRQDPGQGLRLIYYSQIVNDFQKGDIAEGYSVSREKKESFPLTVTSAQKNPTAFYLCASSIGQGPTEAFFGQGTRLTVV.